One TCR beta chain is described in this entry. Only a few counts were recorded for this clonotype. Its antigen has not been determined. No quality values exist for individual bases; no much larger clone is one base distant. The sample belongs to a study of T-cell memory formation after mild COVID-19 (dated by TCRdb to about 2021). Study-level background: TCR sequence clusters from the two donors were largely donor specific. In a couple of donors, T-cell clones that expanded and contracted after mild COVID-19 were followed by sequencing TCRalpha and TCRbeta repertoires longitudinally. Two young, previously healthy adult volunteers, one female and one male, were included in the cohort. Overall study results and their limits: Some responding clones were detected in pre-infection memory, which suggested that pre-existing cross-reactive memory T cells had joined the SARS-CoV-2 response. Contracting CD4+ clones were located mainly in the CM and EM memory subsets, whereas CD8+ clones were found to be enriched in EMRA. Whether the second-wave clones peaking on day 37 were SARS-CoV-2 specific was not confirmed. Only two mild cases were covered by the study, and larger cohorts that include severe cases with pre-infection samples were considered necessary. Clones that contracted from day 15 to 85 showed balanced CD4/CD8 phenotypes, whereas a second wave of clones that expanded from day 15 to 37 leaned towards CD4+.

From cysteine to phenylalanine, the CDR3 is 15 amino acids long. The CDR3 DNA has 45 bases and is translated from base 1. As encoded in the germline V gene (reference sequence), CDR1 is SEHNR while CDR2 is FQNEAQ. The junction carries 13 bases between V and J, which are trimmed by 4 bases and 2 bases respectively. Sequencer: Illumina NovaSeq 6000. cDNA libraries for TCRalpha and TCRbeta were prepared by 5'RACE using constant-segment primers, with sample barcodes and unique molecular identifiers added. Trizol reagent was used to extract RNA from every sample. Amplification of the libraries took two PCR steps, and the second step added a second sample barcode plus Illumina TruSeq adapters. Libraries were sequenced on an Illumina NovaSeq with 2 x 150 bp paired-end reads. On the authors' methods: The reads were demultiplexed and collapsed into UMI-guided consensus sequences using migec v1.2.7. With mixcr v2.1.11, UMI consensuses were aligned to TRA and TRB V and J templates and assembled into clonotypes. A clonotype was counted as expanded or contracted only when both edgeR and NoisET called the clonotype significant, with the noise models trained on biological replicates. edgeR calls used a false discovery rate-adjusted p below 0.01 and a log2 fold-change threshold of 1. PCA with hierarchical clustering of max-normalized trajectories of the 1000 most abundant clonotypes was used as exploratory dynamics analysis. Separately sequenced CD4+ and CD8+ repertoires were used to assign a CD4 or CD8 phenotype to each responding clone. TCRdb cleaned the public reads at Q25 with fastp, built clones with MiXCR and kept in-frame beta chains. Rows matching on CDR3 protein sequence are summarized as one entry with the most common DNA and genes. These V and J calls rely on TCRdb rather than the paper's analysis. For this sample the table gives roughly 100,000 distinct CDR3 sequences, of which more than 10% were detected only once. In total, the top ten clones hold roughly a quarter of the sample.

PBMCs were isolated by Ficoll-Paque density gradient centrifugation. The sample comprised PBMCs or a T cell subset sorted from them (not recorded which). Rearrangement joined TRBV7-9 to TRBJ2-3; TRBD2 is possibly the D segment (6 matching bases). The source is an adult woman who had mild COVID-19 (a few samples of this study predate the infection). The sample titles of this study are shuffled in the database, so cell type and time point are left out; the donor was told from shared clones. At the DNA level, the sequence is TGTGCCAGCAGCTCGGTAGCGGAGCCCACAGATACGCAGTATTTT. It is translated as CASSSVAEPTDTQYF.